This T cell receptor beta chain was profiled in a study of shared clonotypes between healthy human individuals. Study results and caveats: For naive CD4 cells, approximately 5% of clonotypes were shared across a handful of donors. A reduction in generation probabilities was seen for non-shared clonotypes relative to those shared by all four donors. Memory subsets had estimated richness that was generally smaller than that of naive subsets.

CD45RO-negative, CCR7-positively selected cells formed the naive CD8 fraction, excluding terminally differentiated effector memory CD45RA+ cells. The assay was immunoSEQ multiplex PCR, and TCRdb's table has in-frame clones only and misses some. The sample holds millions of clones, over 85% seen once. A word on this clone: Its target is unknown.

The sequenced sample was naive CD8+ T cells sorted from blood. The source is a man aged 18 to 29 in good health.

The CDR3 loop reads CATSRDYSVPGNTIYF. As DNA, the CDR3 is TGTGCCACCAGCAGAGATTATTCGGTACCTGGAAACACCATATATTTT. The chain carries TRBV15 and TRBJ1-3, with D unclear. Germline lookup yields CDR1 LNHNV and CDR2 YYDKDF (reference sequence). This CDR3 contains 16 residues. The V and J ends lost 0 bases and 2 bases respectively, with 11 bases between them.